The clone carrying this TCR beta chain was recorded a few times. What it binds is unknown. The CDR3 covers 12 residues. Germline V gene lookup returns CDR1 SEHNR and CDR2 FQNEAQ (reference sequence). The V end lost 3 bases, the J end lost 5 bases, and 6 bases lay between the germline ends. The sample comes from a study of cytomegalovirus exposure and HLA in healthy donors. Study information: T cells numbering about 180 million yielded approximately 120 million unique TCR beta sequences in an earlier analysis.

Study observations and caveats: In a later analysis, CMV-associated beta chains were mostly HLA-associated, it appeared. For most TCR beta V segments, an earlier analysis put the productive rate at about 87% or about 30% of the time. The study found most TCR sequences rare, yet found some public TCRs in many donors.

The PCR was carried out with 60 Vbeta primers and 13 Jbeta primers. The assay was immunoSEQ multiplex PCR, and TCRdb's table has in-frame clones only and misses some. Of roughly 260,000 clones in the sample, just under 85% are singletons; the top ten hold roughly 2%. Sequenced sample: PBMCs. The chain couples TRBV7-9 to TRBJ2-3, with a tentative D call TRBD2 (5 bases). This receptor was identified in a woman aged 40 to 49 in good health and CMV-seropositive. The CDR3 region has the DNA TGTGCCAGCAGCTTTCGGGAAGATACGCAGTATTTT. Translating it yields CASSFREDTQYF.